This TCR beta chain appears in the sequencing data of a study of T-cell reconstitution after alpha-beta-depleted transplantation in children. Regarding the study as a whole: Expanded clones from the graft, numbering several hundred, reportedly supplied alpha-beta T cells about two months after transplant.

For TCRbeta, the library was prepared with unique molecular identifiers. One entry per CDR3 protein results from TCRdb running MiXCR on the PCR reads. Of tens of thousands of distinct CDR3 sequences listed, around 6% were seen once; the top ten hold more than 20%. After removal of 8 bases from V and 0 bases from J, the junction contained 7 bases not matched to a gene. Germline-derived CDR1 and CDR2 are MDHEN and SYDVKM. This CDR3 comprises 17 residues. This clonotype has ten or more counts. Its antigen is still unknown. The specimen was peripheral blood, collected 60 days after TCRalphabeta/CD19-depleted stem cell transplant. This receptor was identified in a child in the first two years of life who had a stem cell transplant for acute myeloid leukemia, so the T cells may come from the graft donor. The chain links TRBV28 to TRBJ2-3, with TRBD2 identical over 14 bases. The CDR3 region has the DNA TGTGCCAGCCTGGGACTAGCGGGGGACTCTAGCACAGATACGCAGTATTTT. Its protein product is CASLGLAGDSSTDTQYF.